The clone carrying this T cell receptor (beta chain) was picked up a small number of times. CDR1 is SGHNT and CDR2 is YENEEA in the germline V gene. The germline V and J ends were trimmed by 1 base and 5 bases, with 14 bases remaining between them. The CDR3 is made up of 15 amino acids. The data were taken from a study of early T cells in non-severe SARS-CoV-2 infection. Each cDNA molecule carried a unique molecular identifier. TCRdb passed the 5' RACE reads through MiXCR, listing each CDR3 protein once. This sample has about 72,000 distinct CDR3 sequences; about 9.5% occur once, and the top ten carry around 7.3%.

The material sequenced was whole blood, taken at baseline. V usage is TRBV11-3 and J usage is TRBJ1-1; D gene unclear. This TCR was recovered from an adult who was a healthcare worker with PCR-confirmed SARS-CoV-2 infection or an uninfected control (not recorded which). The CDR3 DNA reads as TGTGCCAGCAGCTTAGGGTTAATACTGGGGACTGAAGCTTTCTTT. Its protein product is CASSLGLILGTEAFF.